The rows below give T cell receptor beta chains drawn from one sample of a study of CD8 T cells in Susac syndrome. TCRdb processed the immunoSEQ multiplex PCR reads anew with MiXCR; each CDR3 protein has one entry. Of around 85,000 distinct CDR3 sequences in the sample, over 90% were seen once. The sequenced sample was CD8+ T cells from PBMCs. The receptors derive from a human donor with Susac syndrome. Each CDR3 is given with its conserved first and last residue. A D gene is named only where the DNA matches it firmly. Clone size is shown for a subset of rows, as once, few, many or a class of expanded clone.

J: TRBJ2-2; V: TRBV20-1; D: TRBD1; size: -; CDR3: CSATGTGAAGELFF; DNA: TGCAGTGCTACCGGGACAGGGGCCGCCGGGGAGCTGTTTTTT
J: TRBJ2-6; V: TRBV4-3; D: -; size: few; CDR3: CASSQDFGSSGANVLTF; DNA: TGCGCCAGCAGCCAAGATTTTGGTAGCTCTGGGGCCAACGTCCTGACTTTC
J: TRBJ2-4; V: TRBV9; D: -; size: -; CDR3: CASSVDIMGPEDIQYF; DNA: TGTGCCAGCAGCGTAGACATTATGGGGCCTGAGGACATTCAGTACTTC
J: TRBJ1-2; V: TRBV19; D: -; size: -; CDR3: CASSVTGRGYGYTF; DNA: TGTGCCAGTAGTGTAACAGGGAGGGGATATGGCTACACCTTC
J: TRBJ2-2; V: TRBV29-1; D: TRBD2; size: -; CDR3: CSVQLAAIWNTGELFF; DNA: TGCAGCGTGCAACTAGCGGCCATATGGAACACCGGGGAGCTGTTTTTT
J: TRBJ2-3; V: TRBV9; D: -; size: -; CDR3: CASSVEGTSTDTQYF; DNA: TGTGCCAGCAGCGTAGAGGGTACCAGCACAGATACGCAGTATTTT
J: TRBJ2-1; V: TRBV14; D: -; size: -; CDR3: CASSLDWLVNEQFF; DNA: TGTGCCAGCAGCCTAGATTGGCTAGTCAATGAGCAGTTCTTC
J: TRBJ2-5; V: TRBV5-4; D: TRBD2; size: -; CDR3: CASSPSGVETQYF; DNA: TGTGCCAGCAGCCCAAGCGGGGTGGAGACCCAGTACTTC
J: TRBJ2-5; V: TRBV7-8; D: -; size: -; CDR3: CASSLAGTEPYF; DNA: TGTGCCAGCAGCTTAGCGGGGACGGAGCCATATTTC
J: TRBJ2-2; V: TRBV9; D: -; size: -; CDR3: CASSVEDSTGELFF; DNA: TGTGCCAGCAGCGTAGAGGACAGCACCGGGGAGCTGTTTTTT
J: TRBJ2-7; V: TRBV27; D: -; size: -; CDR3: CASSSRTPYEQYF; DNA: TGTGCCAGCAGTTCTAGGACCCCCTACGAGCAGTACTTC
J: TRBJ2-7; V: TRBV12-3/TRBV12-4; D: -; size: -; CDR3: CASSFGGGAPYEQYF; DNA: TGTGCCAGCAGTTTTGGAGGGGGCGCTCCCTACGAGCAGTACTTC
J: TRBJ1-2; V: TRBV20-1; D: TRBD1; size: -; CDR3: CSARDVQGNGYTF; DNA: TGCAGTGCTAGAGATGTACAGGGGAATGGCTACACCTTC
J: TRBJ2-3; V: TRBV2; D: -; size: -; CDR3: CAVRPRVGTDTQYF; DNA: TGTGCCGTTAGACCGAGGGTAGGCACAGATACGCAGTATTTT
J: TRBJ2-7; V: TRBV4-1; D: -; size: -; CDR3: CASSQDRGARLGEQYF; DNA: TGCGCCAGCAGCCAAGATCGCGGGGCCCGCCTCGGCGAGCAGTACTTC
J: TRBJ1-1; V: TRBV4-3; D: -; size: -; CDR3: CASSLKRGMNTEAFF; DNA: TGCGCCAGCAGCCTTAAGCGGGGCATGAACACTGAAGCTTTCTTT
J: TRBJ2-7; V: TRBV2; D: -; size: once; CDR3: CASRVSGPSYEQYF; DNA: TGTGCCAGCAGGGTTAGCGGACCCTCCTACGAGCAGTACTTC
J: TRBJ1-5; V: TRBV27; D: TRBD1; size: -; CDR3: CASRGQGGEGQPQHF; DNA: TGTGCCAGCAGAGGCCAAGGGGGCGAGGGGCAGCCCCAGCATTTT